The 2 T cell receptor beta chains reported below all come from one sample, sequenced in a study of T cell responses to AZD1222 COVID-19 vaccine. Profiling relied on immunoSEQ multiplex PCR, and the TCRdb table lists in-frame clones only, not all of them. The sample contains about 150,000 clones, about 89% of which appear only once. This specimen was peripheral blood, taken 28 days after the second AZD1222 dose. The receptors originated from an adult who received the AZD1222 COVID-19 vaccine.

The J gene is TRBJ1-1, the V gene TRBV6-1; 7 positions agree with TRBD1. The CDR3 contains 15 residues. From germline, CDR1 is MNHNS and CDR2 SASEGT. Trimming at V came to 0 bases and at J to 5 bases, leaving 6 bases not matched to a gene. CDR3 coding DNA: TGTGCCAGCAGTGAAGCAAGGGGGCGGTGGACTGAAGCTTTCTTT. As protein: CASSEARGRWTEAFF.

V usage is TRBV30 and J usage is TRBJ1-2; 7 bases are shared with TRBD1. This CDR3 spans 14 amino acids. Losses at the gene ends were 5 bases for V and 2 bases for J; bases not matched to a gene: 8. Germline loops: CDR1 GTSNPN, CDR2 SVGIG (reference sequence). The CDR3 sequence: CAWANRGGNYGYTF. As DNA, the CDR3 is TGTGCCTGGGCAAACAGGGGCGGAAACTATGGCTACACCTTC.